This T cell receptor beta chain was profiled in a study of shared clonotypes between healthy human individuals. Per the germline V gene, CDR1 is SEHNR and CDR2 is FQNEAQ (reference sequence). V gave up 2 bases and J gave up 5 bases, with 16 bases separating them. The length of the CDR3 is 15 residues. TCRdb keeps only in-frame clones here, not all; method: immunoSEQ multiplex PCR. This sample yields roughly 1,800,000 clones, of which about 95% are seen a single time; 0.9% to 1.5% belongs to the top ten. Naive CD8 populations comprised CD45RO-negative cells positively selected for CCR7, excluding terminally differentiated effector memory CD45RA+ cells.

This sequence originates from a man between 18 and 29 years old in good health. The chain is built from TRBV7-9 and TRBJ2-7; possible D gene TRBD1, 6 bases. Sequencing was carried out using naive CD8+ T cells sorted from blood. The CDR3 nucleotides read TGTGCCAGCAGCTTATTCGGACAGCCTTTGGACGAGCAGTACTTC. Translated: CASSLFGQPLDEQYF.